The source of this TCR beta chain is a study of cytomegalovirus exposure and HLA in healthy donors. Using immunoSEQ multiplex PCR, the repertoire was profiled, and TCRdb retains in-frame clones only, with some absent. The sample lists approximately 110,000 clones; around 94% were seen once. Trimming left V 6 bases short and J 0 bases short, with 15 bases between. The V gene's germline CDR1 is SGHAT and CDR2 FQNNGV. The CDR3 is 16 residues long. The receptor was derived from a woman aged 18-35 years in good health and CMV-seronegative. Sequenced input: PBMCs. This rearrangement joins TRBV11-2 to TRBJ2-1; D might be TRBD2 (6 bases). The CDR3 sequence: CASSPTSGSSYNEQFF. The DNA for the CDR3 is TGTGCCAGCAGTCCGACTAGTGGGAGCTCCTACAATGAGCAGTTCTTC.